One and the same sample provided the 13 T cell receptor beta chains below, sequenced in a study of blood T cell repertoires in COVID-19. Sequenced by immunoSEQ multiplex PCR; TCRdb stores in-frame clones only, minus some. The table has 300,000 to 400,000 clones, roughly nine tenths seen once. Sequencing used PBMCs or T cells enriched from blood (not recorded which). Source of these receptors: a man aged 55 to 70 who had recovered from COVID-19.

This clone was seen only once. The genes are TRBV20-1 and TRBJ2-7; D unclear. Trimming shortened V by 5 bases and J by 4 bases, and 9 bases separated the two germline ends. This CDR3 spans 11 amino acids. The V gene's germline CDR1 is DFQATT and CDR2 SNEGSKA (reference sequence). CDR3 DNA: TGCAGTGCTGGTCGGGTTTACGAGCAGTACTTC. Protein product: CSAGRVYEQYF.

This clone was detected a few times. At one end the junction does not follow the germline gene, possibly because of a read error. V usage is TRBV5-1 and J usage is TRBJ2-3; D may correspond to TRBD1 or TRBD2 (5 bases each). The germline gives CDR1 SGHRS, CDR2 YFSETQ. The CDR3 totals 14 residues. The CDR3, as DNA: TGCGCGAGCAGGGAGTTACTCGGCACAGATACGCAGTATTTT. Translating gives CASRELLGTDTQYF. Drawing the rest from reference TRBV5-1 and TRBJ2-3, the complete variable domain is KAGVTQTPRYLIKTRGQQVTLSCSPISGHRSVSWYQQTPGQGLQFLFEYFSETQRNKGNFPGRFSGRQFSNSRSEMNVSTLELGDSALYLCASRELLGTDTQYFGPGTRLTVL.

The rearrangement joins TRBV5-1 to TRBJ1-4; TRBD1 matches at 7 bases. CDR3 length: 15 amino acids. V shed 2 bases and J 5 bases; nucleotides not matched to a gene: 6. Germline V gene lookup returns CDR1 SGHRS and CDR2 YFSETQ. This CDR3 is CASSLSGQSNEKLFF. The CDR3 DNA reads as TGCGCCAGCAGCTTATCGGGACAGTCCAATGAAAAACTGTTTTTT. Combining the CDR3 with reference TRBV5-1 and TRBJ1-4 gives the whole variable domain KAGVTQTPRYLIKTRGQQVTLSCSPISGHRSVSWYQQTPGQGLQFLFEYFSETQRNKGNFPGRFSGRQFSNSRSEMNVSTLELGDSALYLCASSLSGQSNEKLFFGSGTQLSVL.

The chain is built from TRBV9 and TRBJ2-5; the match to TRBD1 covers 9 bases. The CDR3 spans 18 residues. CDR1 is SGDLS, CDR2 YYNGEE, per germline. With 4 bases clipped from V and 3 bases from J, the junction kept 16 bases outside the gene matches. DNA of the CDR3: TGTGCCAGCAGCCCCTGGACAGGGGCGAAAGTAGCGGAAGAGACCCAGTACTTC. Translated, it gives CASSPWTGAKVAEETQYF.

The gene calls are TRBV19 and TRBJ1-5; D is unclear. There are 15 residues in the CDR3. In germline, CDR1 is LNHDA, CDR2 SQIVND (reference sequence). The V end lost 8 bases, the J end lost 2 bases, and 16 bases lay between the germline ends. CDR3 nucleotide sequence: TGTGCCAGTGGCACCTGGGAGGGTGGCAATCAGCCCCAGCATTTT. Protein: CASGTWEGGNQPQHF.

The chain couples TRBV7-9 to TRBJ2-2; 7 positions agree with TRBD2. The CDR3 has 15 residues. Germline V lookup: CDR1 SEHNR, CDR2 FQNEAQ (reference sequence). V lost 3 bases and J lost 1; bases outside the gene matches: 2. CDR3 sequence reads: CASSFREVNTGELFF. CDR3 DNA sequence: TGTGCCAGCAGCTTCCGGGAGGTGAACACCGGGGAGCTGTTTTTT.

The V and J genes are TRBV6-5 and TRBJ2-7; tentative D call: TRBD2 (5 bases). The CDR3 is 15 amino acids. Germline CDR1 MNHEY, CDR2 SVGAGI. V lost 0 bases and J lost 2, with 11 bases in between. The CDR3 reads CASSYSEEVTYEQYF. As DNA, the CDR3 is TGTGCCAGCAGTTACTCGGAGGAGGTGACCTACGAGCAGTACTTC.

The chain employs TRBV11-3 and TRBJ1-1; a weak D match, TRBD1 (5 bases). With 4 bases removed from V and 11 bases from J, the gap between germline ends came to 29 bases. This CDR3 has 17 residues. Germline values: CDR1 SGHNT, CDR2 YENEEA. CDR3 sequence (DNA): TGTGCCAGCAGCTCAGATGTTTTGTTTGCGAACAGGAAGGGGGCTTTCTTT. Its protein product is CASSSDVLFANRKGAFF.

V usage is TRBV28 and J usage is TRBJ1-1; 10 nucleotides match TRBD1. The germline gives CDR1 MDHEN, CDR2 SYDVKM. Unmatched junction bases numbered 4, after V lost 2 bases and J lost 13 bases. The CDR3 length is 12 residues. Here the CDR3 DNA reads TGTGCCAGCAGTTTAAGACAGGGGGCGGATTTCTTT. This codes for CASSLRQGADFF. The full variable domain, with the rest looked up from reference TRBV28 and TRBJ1-1, is DVKVTQSSRYLVKRTGEKVFLECVQDMDHENMFWYRQDPGLGLRLIYFSYDVKMKEKGDIPEGYSVSREKKERFSLILESASTNQTSMYLCASSLRQGADFFGQGTRLTVV.

The rearrangement joins TRBV18 to TRBJ1-2; the D gene is possibly TRBD1 (5 bases). The CDR3 extends over 14 amino acids. CDR1 is KGHSH and CDR2 is LQKENI in the germline V gene. The V and J ends lost 1 base and 6 bases respectively, with 12 bases between them. The CDR3 is CASSPREGRNGYTF. The CDR3, as DNA: TGTGCCAGCTCACCACGGGAGGGGAGGAATGGCTACACCTTC.

The rearrangement links TRBV27 to TRBJ2-7, with a tentative D call TRBD2 (6 bases). The germline V gene has CDR1 MNHEY and CDR2 SMNVEV (reference sequence). V shed 2 bases and J shed 5 bases, with 16 bases lying between them. CDR3 length equals 15 residues. The CDR3 here is CASSLNRRGGHEQYF. CDR3 coding DNA: TGTGCCAGCAGTTTAAATAGGAGGGGAGGTCACGAGCAGTACTTC.

The J gene is TRBJ1-1, the V gene TRBV2, with 12 bases aligning to TRBD1. Looked up from germline, CDR1 is SNHLY and CDR2 is FYNNEI. This CDR3 spans 15 amino acids. The V segment lost 4 bases and the J segment 5 bases; nucleotides outside the gene matches: 5. The CDR3 here is CASSGDRGRGTEAFF. The CDR3 DNA is TGTGCCAGCAGTGGGGACAGGGGGCGAGGGACTGAAGCTTTCTTT.

The gene calls are TRBV28 and TRBJ2-2, with D possibly matching TRBD1 (5 bases). Germline loops: CDR1 MDHEN, CDR2 SYDVKM. This CDR3 has 15 amino acids. V lost 8 bases and J lost 5, with 18 bases in between. In nucleotides, the CDR3 is TGTGCCAGCGGTACGGCAGGGAAGGGGACCGGGGAGCTGTTTTTT. It codes for CASGTAGKGTGELFF.